This T cell receptor beta chain stems from a study of blood T cell repertoires in COVID-19 (dated by TCRdb to the early 2020s). Regarding the complete study: Collaborator samples came from the United States, Italy and Spain and covered acute and convalescent phases of COVID-19. The repertoires were released in a freely available public database meant as a resource for research on the immune response to SARS-CoV-2. Samples came from the ongoing ImmuneRACE study (first 160 participants) plus 1,254 subjects from 6 global collaborators. The material from the prospective study consisted of cDNA or gDNA derived from T cells, B-cell-depleted T cells, or PBMCs. HLA class I and class II types, where available, came from metadata supplied by the sample provider rather than from assay-based typing. The dataset comprised deeply sampled blood TCRbeta repertoires from subjects exposed to, actively infected with, or recovered from COVID-19. Nearly every sample came with metadata listing a de-identified subject ID, COVID-19 status, age in years and sex. The investigation overall reported the following: The quantity of clinical and demographic metadata differed by source and by participant and was supplied without curation.

Notes on this clone: Its antigen has not been determined. No per-base quality is available; no much larger clone lies one base away.

The CDR3 contains 15 residues, cysteine and phenylalanine counted. Only the CDR3 DNA is retained, 45 bases long and in frame from the first base. CDR1 and CDR2 (MDHEN, SYDVKM) derive from the germline V gene. Trimmed from V: 4 bases; trimmed from J: 5 bases; junction bases lacking a gene match: 10. Whole blood was collected in K2EDTA tubes by collaborating institutions according to the institutions' own protocols. For TCRbeta analysis, collaborators shipped samples in one of three forms: frozen whole blood, isolated PBMCs, or DNA extracted from either of those sample types. TCRbeta CDR3 regions were amplified from genomic DNA using the immunoSEQ Assay, a bias-controlled multiplex PCR. In the original analysis: The number of nucleated cells in each sample was estimated from the amplification of reference gene primers within the assay. Sequence reads were collapsed and filtered to measure the absolute abundance of every unique TCRbeta CDR3 rearrangement. Productive Simpson clonality was computed per sample as the square root of Simpson's diversity index over productive rearrangements. The source is immuneACCESS, and TCRdb retained only in-frame sequences with V and J called. Part of the clones is not carried over; for the studies checked, unresolved V genes explain less than half of this, and the remainder is unexplained. V and J calls and clone size are copied from that table; D and trimming were computed from the DNA. Recorded for this sample are tens of thousands of clones; approximately 90% of them occurred a single time. Jointly, the top ten make up 2.3% of the sample.

The source is a human donor with active COVID-19. The donor label of this sample is uncertain. Sequencing used peripheral blood. The chain is encoded by TRBV28 joined to TRBJ1-2, with 7 bases matching TRBD1. CDR3 loop: CASSSGTVRYYGYTF. The DNA sequence is TGTGCCAGCAGTTCCGGGACAGTAAGATATTATGGCTACACCTTC.